This is a list of T cell receptor beta chains from one sample in a study of blood T cell repertoires in COVID-19. The method was immunoSEQ multiplex PCR; TCRdb's version includes in-frame clones alone and lacks a portion of them. Among approximately 300,000 clones listed, about nine tenths were seen once. The sequencing sample was made of PBMCs or T cells enriched from blood (not recorded which). The origin of the receptors is a young woman who had recovered from COVID-19. CDR3s include the opening cysteine and the closing phenylalanine or tryptophan. D genes are given only for firm matches. Size is omitted from some rows. Given values are once, few, many or a class for expanded clones.

d_gene	v_gene	abundance	j_gene	CDR3nt	CDR3aa
TRBD1	TRBV4-1	.	TRBJ2-3	TGCGCCAGCAGCAGGATTCCGGGACAGTATATGACAGATACGCAGTATTTT	CASSRIPGQYMTDTQYF
.	TRBV27	.	TRBJ1-4	TGTGCCAGCAGCAGGCTTTCGAATGAAAAACTGTTTTTT	CASSRLSNEKLFF
.	TRBV7-8	few	TRBJ1-2	TGTGCCAGCAGCCCGGGGACTGTCAACTATGGCTACACCTTC	CASSPGTVNYGYTF
TRBD1	TRBV9	.	TRBJ2-7	TGTGCCAGCAGCGCCACCCCGGGACAGGGCTACGAGCAGTACTTC	CASSATPGQGYEQYF
TRBD2	TRBV4-2	.	TRBJ2-6	TGTGCCAGCAGCCAAGTAACGGGGGGGCCGTCTGGGGCCAACGTCCTGACTTTC	CASSQVTGGPSGANVLTF
TRBD2	TRBV19	.	TRBJ2-1	TGTGCCAGTAGAGGGCCCCCCGGCCTAGCGGGATCAGTCAATGAGCAGTTCTTC	CASRGPPGLAGSVNEQFF
TRBD1	TRBV6-5	.	TRBJ1-2	TGTGCCAGCAGCGCGGGACAGAGCTATGGCTACACCTTC	CASSAGQSYGYTF
.	TRBV3-1/TRBV3-2	.	TRBJ1-1	TGTGCCAGCAGCCAAGTCAACGTAGGTCAGGGTGAATTCTTT	CASSQVNVGQGEFF
.	TRBV7-9	.	TRBJ2-7	TGTGCCAGCAGCTTTGAACGGGACATGTCCTACGAGCAGTACTTC	CASSFERDMSYEQYF
.	TRBV4-1	.	TRBJ1-2	TGCGCCAGCAGCCAAGAGCGGATCGCGAGGGGCTACACCTTC	CASSQERIARGYTF
.	TRBV4-1	.	TRBJ1-3	TGCGCCAGCAGCCAAGCCCCACTCCGGGAACAAGCAAAGAAGGCTGGAAACACCATATATTTT	CASSQAPLREQAKKAGNTIYF
TRBD1	TRBV24-1	.	TRBJ2-7	TGTGCCACCAGTGATACGTCCCCAGCTGGACAGGCGAGCTCCTACGAGCAGTACTTC	CATSDTSPAGQASSYEQYF
TRBD1	TRBV6-6	few	TRBJ1-6	TGTGCCAGCAGCTTCAGCGCGGGACCGGACAGGGGGCCTAGGTCACCCCTCCACTTT	CASSFSAGPDRGPRSPLHF
TRBD1	TRBV30	.	TRBJ1-5	TGTGCCTGGAGCGGACAGGGTGATCAGCCCCAGCATTTT	CAWSGQGDQPQHF
.	TRBV27	few	TRBJ1-2	TGTGCCAGCAGCCCGCAGGGGTATGGCTACACCTTC	CASSPQGYGYTF
TRBD1	TRBV6-5	few	TRBJ1-1	TGTGCCAGCAGTTACTCCGGGACAGTGAACACTGAAGCTTTCTTT	CASSYSGTVNTEAFF
.	TRBV5-4	few	TRBJ1-2	TGTGCCAGCAGCGCAACAGCAAACTATGGCTACACCTTC	CASSATANYGYTF
.	TRBV3-1/TRBV3-2	.	TRBJ2-7	TGTGCCAGCAGCCAAGGGATTAGCGTAGCCTACGAGCAGTACTTC	CASSQGISVAYEQYF
TRBD1	TRBV9	.	TRBJ2-7	TGTGCCAGCAGCACGACAGGGTCCACCTACGAGCAGTACTTC	CASSTTGSTYEQYF
.	TRBV5-8	once	TRBJ2-3	TGTGCCAGCAGCTTCCAGAGCGGCCACACAGATACGCAGTATTTT	CASSFQSGHTDTQYF
TRBD2	TRBV7-9	.	TRBJ2-3	TGTGCCAGCAGCAAGGGACTAGCGGGACTGGCAGATACGCAGTATTTT	CASSKGLAGLADTQYF
.	TRBV14	.	TRBJ2-2	TGTGCCAGCAGCCAAGGCCAGGGTACCATCGCGAACACCGGGGAGCTGTTTTTT	CASSQGQGTIANTGELFF
TRBD2	TRBV9	once	TRBJ2-7	TGTGCCAGCAGCGAACCCCGGACTAGCGGATCCTACGAGCAGTACTTC	CASSEPRTSGSYEQYF
.	TRBV4-2	.	TRBJ2-1	TGTGCCAGCAGCCGCGACGTGTGGGGGGACAATGAGCAGTTCTTC	CASSRDVWGDNEQFF
TRBD2	TRBV3-1/TRBV3-2	.	TRBJ2-7	TGTGCCAGCAGCCTGGGACTAGAAGCCGAGCAGTACTTC	CASSLGLEAEQYF
TRBD1	TRBV2	.	TRBJ2-5	TGTGCCAGCACCCGGACAGGGGCAGAGACCCAGTACTTC	CASTRTGAETQYF
.	TRBV3-1/TRBV3-2	.	TRBJ1-6	TGTGCCAGCAGCCAAGATAGGGGGAAATCACCCCTCCACTTT	CASSQDRGKSPLHF
.	TRBV9	.	TRBJ2-1	TGTGCCAGCAGCGTGGGGGCGCACAATGAGCAGTTCTTC	CASSVGAHNEQFF
TRBD1	TRBV5-1	.	TRBJ2-4	TGCGCCAGCAGCGAGGGACAGGGTGAAAACATTCAGTACTTC	CASSEGQGENIQYF
.	TRBV6-5	.	TRBJ1-1	TGTGCCAGCAGTTACCGGAGGGCTATGAACACTGAAGCTTTCTTT	CASSYRRAMNTEAFF
TRBD1	TRBV19	.	TRBJ2-5	TGTGCCAGTAGTACCAACAGGGGTTGGAGCCAAGAGACCCAGTACTTC	CASSTNRGWSQETQYF
TRBD1	TRBV7-2	.	TRBJ1-2	TGTGCCAGCAGCACCCGAGGGACAGGGGGCCATAGGTATGGCTACACCTTC	CASSTRGTGGHRYGYTF
.	TRBV5-8	.	TRBJ1-1	TGTGCCAGCAGCTTGTTCCACGGGACTGAAGCTTTCTTT	CASSLFHGTEAFF
.	TRBV2	.	TRBJ1-4	TGTGCCAGCAGTCACCAAATAAGACTCATGTCGGATGAAAAACTGTTTTTT	CASSHQIRLMSDEKLFF